What follows are 29 T cell receptor beta chains derived from one specimen sequenced in a study of PD-L1 blockade in urothelial cancer. The method was immunoSEQ multiplex PCR; TCRdb's version includes in-frame clones alone and lacks a portion of them. This table holds some 60,000 clones, roughly 84% found once. The material was PBMCs, obtained around atezolizumab (anti-PD-L1) treatment. The receptors stem from a man between 45 and 60 years old with urothelial cancer.

This clone was seen a handful of times. This chain links TRBV6-1 with TRBJ2-7, with 8 bases identical to TRBD2. The V gene end was trimmed by 6 bases and the J gene end by 0 bases; junction bases not matched to a gene: 7. Germline V lookup: CDR1 MNHNS, CDR2 SASEGT. The CDR3 extends over 15 amino acids. The CDR3 DNA sequence: TGTGCCAGCAGGGGGGCTACTAGCGGCTCCTACGAGCAGTACTTC. Translation gives CASRGATSGSYEQYF.

The rearrangement uses TRBV28 and TRBJ1-1; D remains unclear. With 5 bases removed from V and 3 bases from J, the gap between germline ends came to 13 bases. CDR1 and CDR2 (germline): MDHEN, SYDVKM. This CDR3 spans 14 amino acids. For the CDR3, the DNA is TGTGCCAGCAGTACCAGAAGAGCGGACACTGAAGCTTTCTTT. The encoded protein is CASSTRRADTEAFF.

The V and J genes are TRBV30 and TRBJ1-6; D not certain. Trimming took 3 bases from V and 0 from J, leaving 21 bases between them. Germline assignment: CDR1 GTSNPN and CDR2 SVGIG (reference sequence). CDR3 length equals 19 residues. The CDR3 nucleotides read TGTGCCTGGAGCCGTTCTAAAATGGACGGGAGCTCCTATAATTCACCCCTCCACTTT. Its protein is CAWSRSKMDGSSYNSPLHF.

V gene TRBV28 combines with J gene TRBJ1-5; 8 bases are a match to TRBD1. Germline V CDR1 and CDR2: MDHEN, SYDVKM. CDR3 length: 14 residues. V shed 5 bases and J 4 bases; nucleotides not matched to a gene: 4. This CDR3 is CASSPRQGNQPQHF. The CDR3 DNA follows: TGTGCCAGCAGTCCCCGACAGGGGAATCAGCCCCAGCATTTT. Looking up the rest from reference TRBV28 and TRBJ1-5 gives the full variable domain: DVKVTQSSRYLVKRTGEKVFLECVQDMDHENMFWYRQDPGLGLRLIYFSYDVKMKEKGDIPEGYSVSREKKERFSLILESASTNQTSMYLCASSPRQGNQPQHFGDGTRLSIL.

This chain uses TRBV5-1 with TRBJ2-1; the match to TRBD1 covers 10 bases. The CDR3 runs 15 residues. CDR1 SGHRS and CDR2 YFSETQ come from the germline V gene. Germline trimming cut 7 bases from V and 5 bases from J; bases unmatched to any gene: 9. The CDR3 sequence: CASYLDRGVHNEQFF. CDR3 bases: TGCGCCAGCTACCTGGACAGGGGGGTCCACAATGAGCAGTTCTTC. Based on the CDR3 plus reference TRBV5-1 and TRBJ2-1, the full variable domain is KAGVTQTPRYLIKTRGQQVTLSCSPISGHRSVSWYQQTPGQGLQFLFEYFSETQRNKGNFPGRFSGRQFSNSRSEMNVSTLELGDSALYLCASYLDRGVHNEQFFGPGTRLTVL.

A single count supports this clone. The CDR3, as DNA: TGTGCCAGCTACAGGGGGGGTAATTCACCCCTCCACTTT. As protein: CASYRGGNSPLHF. The V gene is TRBV28, the J gene TRBJ1-6; 8 nucleotides agree with TRBD1. V was clipped by 8 bases and J by 6 bases; unmatched bases: 3. Germline-derived CDR1 and CDR2 are MDHEN and SYDVKM. The CDR3 loop spans 13 amino acids.

The V gene is TRBV11-1, the J gene TRBJ2-7, with TRBD2 identical over 9 bases. The CDR3 sequence is 13 residues long. V lost 7 bases and J lost 4; bases outside the gene matches: 5. From germline, CDR1 is SGHAT and CDR2 FQDESV (reference sequence). The CDR3, as DNA: TGTGCCAGCAAGCAAGCGGGAGGTTACGAGCAGTACTTC. This sequence encodes CASKQAGGYEQYF.

V is TRBV6-5 and J is TRBJ1-2; TRBD1 is a possible D gene (5 bases). Per germline, CDR1 MNHEY and CDR2 SVGAGI. V was trimmed by 8 bases and J by 1 base, leaving 14 bases between them. The CDR3 sequence is 14 residues long. CDR3 residues: CASWGELDNYGYTF. DNA for the CDR3: TGTGCCAGCTGGGGGGAACTAGATAACTATGGCTACACCTTC.

The chain employs TRBV2 and TRBJ2-4; 9 bases line up with TRBD2. The J segment lost 2 bases and the V segment lost 0 bases, leaving 5 bases of the junction unmatched. The CDR3 covers 17 residues. Per germline, CDR1 SNHLY and CDR2 FYNNEI. The CDR3, as DNA: TGTGCCAGCAGTGAAGCGCTTCTAGCGGGATCCAAAAACATTCAGTACTTC. Its translation: CASSEALLAGSKNIQYF.

V usage is TRBV6-1 and J usage is TRBJ2-7, with 7 bases that match TRBD1. The V gene end was trimmed by 4 bases and the J gene end by 1 base; junction bases not matched to a gene: 7. CDR3 length: 15 amino acids. Per the germline V gene, CDR1 is MNHNS and CDR2 is SASEGT. The CDR3 DNA sequence: TGTGCCAGCAGTGCGTCTGGGACAGCATCCTACGAGCAGTACTTC. It is translated as CASSASGTASYEQYF.

The genes are TRBV29-1 and TRBJ1-4; TRBD1 matches 10 bases. Germline loops: CDR1 SQVTM, CDR2 ANQGSEA. This CDR3 region has 13 residues. J lost 7 bases, V lost 7 bases, and 6 bases had no gene match. CDR3 amino acids: CSARGQGFEKLFF. Written as DNA, the CDR3 is TGCAGCGCACGGGGACAGGGGTTTGAAAAACTGTTTTTT.

The chain couples TRBV28 to TRBJ2-7; 10 bases align to TRBD1. CDR1 MDHEN and CDR2 SYDVKM come from the germline V gene. The ends lost 7 bases at V and 7 bases at J; junction bases unmatched: 19. The CDR3 totals 17 residues. In DNA form, the CDR3 reads TGTGCCAGCATCCGATCCCCCACCGGACAGGGGGTTTGGGAGCAGTACTTC. It encodes CASIRSPTGQGVWEQYF.

The rearrangement links TRBV27 to TRBJ2-7, with 7 bases that match TRBD1. Germline trimming cut 9 bases from V and 2 bases from J; bases unmatched to any gene: 25. The CDR3 spans 19 residues. Germline V CDR1 and CDR2: MNHEY, SMNVEV (reference sequence). The CDR3 reads CARRYKGFVFRDSAYEQYF. CDR3 bases: TGTGCCAGAAGATATAAGGGGTTTGTGTTTCGGGACAGTGCCTACGAGCAGTACTTC.

The rearrangement links TRBV19 to TRBJ2-1, with a weak D call TRBD1 (6 bases). Trimming took 6 bases from V and 0 from J, leaving 12 bases between them. The germline V gene encodes CDR1 LNHDA and CDR2 SQIVND (reference sequence). The CDR3 is made up of 15 amino acids. The CDR3 sequence: CASRRQASSYNEQFF. CDR3 DNA: TGTGCCAGTAGGAGACAGGCTAGCTCCTACAATGAGCAGTTCTTC.

The chain links TRBV9 to TRBJ2-7, with 9 bases lining up with TRBD2. The CDR3 is 13 amino acids. Germline CDR1 is SGDLS and CDR2 is YYNGEE. V shed 4 bases, J shed 3 bases, and the junction held 2 bases outside the gene matches. The CDR3 here is CASSPSGNYEQYF. The CDR3 DNA reads as TGTGCCAGCAGCCCTAGCGGGAACTACGAGCAGTACTTC.

The rearrangement links TRBV7-3 to TRBJ1-1; D gene ambiguous. The CDR3 runs 15 residues. V lost 2 bases and J 1 base, leaving 11 bases between the germline ends. Germline values: CDR1 SGHTA, CDR2 FQGTGA. The CDR3, as DNA: TGTGCCAGCAGCTTATTCCCGCCGGGGAACACTGAAGCTTTCTTT. Amino acid sequence: CASSLFPPGNTEAFF. Based on the CDR3 plus reference TRBV7-3 and TRBJ1-1, the full variable domain is GAGVSQTPSNKVTEKGKYVELRCDPISGHTALYWYRQSLGQGPEFLIYFQGTGAADDSGLPNDRFFAVRPEGSVSTLKIQRTERGDSAVYLCASSLFPPGNTEAFFGQGTRLTVV.

This sequence joins TRBV2 and TRBJ1-2; 9 nucleotides line up with TRBD1. There are 15 residues in the CDR3. With 7 bases clipped from V and 6 bases from J, the junction kept 12 bases outside the gene matches. Germline CDR1 and CDR2: SNHLY and FYNNEI. The CDR3 protein is CASTGQGLALDGYTF. In DNA, the CDR3 is TGTGCCAGCACGGGACAGGGTCTTGCGTTGGATGGCTACACCTTC.

The chain carries TRBV18 and TRBJ2-7, with TRBD1 identical over 11 bases. Germline V gene lookup returns CDR1 KGHSH and CDR2 LQKENI. V gave up 6 bases and J gave up 2 bases; unmatched junction bases: 6. CDR3 length: 15 residues. CDR3 DNA: TGTGCCAGCTCGTTGGGGGGACAGGGGGCCTACGAGCAGTACTTC. It specifies CASSLGGQGAYEQYF. Based on the CDR3 plus reference TRBV18 and TRBJ2-7, the full variable domain is NAGVMQNPRHLVRRRGQEARLRCSPMKGHSHVYWYRQLPEEGLKFMVYLQKENIIDESGMPKERFSAEFPKEGPSILRIQQVVRGDSAAYFCASSLGGQGAYEQYFGPGTRLTVT.

This rearrangement joins TRBV7-6 to TRBJ2-2, with 7 bases fitting TRBD2. This CDR3 has 17 amino acids. CDR1 and CDR2 from the germline V gene are SGHVS and FNYEAQ. Trimming cost V 1 base and J 5 bases; bases outside gene matches: 10. Here the CDR3 reads CASSLESPGGWTGELFF. CDR3 sequence (DNA): TGTGCCAGCAGCTTAGAATCACCGGGAGGATGGACCGGGGAGCTGTTTTTT.

Only one count was recorded for this clone. V gene TRBV4-1 combines with J gene TRBJ1-5; 7 bases are a match to TRBD1. CDR3 length equals 14 residues. V was clipped by 3 bases and J by 6 bases; unmatched bases: 5. Germline CDR1 reads MGHRA; CDR2 reads YSYEKL. CDR3 sequence: CASSQGTVPQPQHF. The CDR3 DNA follows: TGCGCCAGCAGCCAGGGGACAGTCCCTCAGCCCCAGCATTTT.

This clone was found once. V and J are TRBV30 and TRBJ2-6; D is possibly TRBD1 (5 bases). V lost 3 bases and J 1 base, leaving 10 bases between the germline ends. There are 15 residues in the CDR3. CDR1 and CDR2 (germline): GTSNPN, SVGIG (reference sequence). The CDR3 coding sequence is TGTGCCTGGAGCGCTGACAGATCTGGGGCCAACGTCCTGACTTTC. Its translation is CAWSADRSGANVLTF. The full variable domain, completed using reference TRBV30 and TRBJ2-6, is SQTIHQWPATLVQPVGSPLSLECTVEGTSNPNLYWYRQAAGRGLQLLFYSVGIGQISSEVPQNLSASRPQDRQFILSSKKLLLSDSGFYLCAWSADRSGANVLTFGAGSRLTVL.

This chain connects TRBV7-6 to TRBJ2-6; D is unresolved. CDR3 size: 16 residues. In germline, CDR1 is SGHVS, CDR2 FNYEAQ. V was trimmed by 5 bases and J by 0 bases, leaving 11 bases between them. For the CDR3, the DNA is TGTGCCAGCAGCACCAATTCGGGCTCTGGGGCCAACGTCCTGACTTTC. Translation gives CASSTNSGSGANVLTF.

Comments on this clone: A much larger clone lies a single base off, so this may be a read error. The chain carries TRBV7-3 and TRBJ1-5; 8 nucleotides agree with TRBD1. Germline loops: CDR1 SGHTA, CDR2 FQGTGA. After removal of 3 bases from V and 6 bases from J, the junction contained 1 base not matched to a gene. CDR3 length equals 13 residues. The CDR3 region has the DNA TGTGCCAGCAGCTTTACAGGGGGTCAGCCCCAGCATTTT. This codes for CASSFTGGQPQHF.

The V gene is TRBV7-8, the J gene TRBJ1-4; 9 nucleotides align to TRBD1. The V gene's germline CDR1 is SGHVS and CDR2 FQNEAQ. CDR3 length equals 17 residues. V lost 5 bases and J lost 8; bases outside the gene matches: 15. The chain's CDR3 is CASSARPGTGIDEKLFF. CDR3 coding DNA: TGTGCCAGCAGCGCACGTCCCGGGACAGGGATTGACGAAAAACTGTTTTTT.

This clone was recorded only once. V gene TRBV4-1 combines with J gene TRBJ1-4, with a weak D call TRBD1 (6 bases). The CDR3 runs 16 residues. CDR1 is MGHRA, CDR2 YSYEKL, per germline. V lost 0 bases and J lost 7, with 15 bases in between. Here the CDR3 reads CASSQDRGGEGEKLFF. The CDR3 DNA sequence: TGCGCCAGCAGCCAAGATAGGGGGGGAGAGGGTGAAAAACTGTTTTTT.

A single count supports this clone. Other nucleotide sequences in the sample specify the same CDR3. This chain links TRBV15 with TRBJ2-7; TRBD2 aligns across 7 bases. There are 15 residues in the CDR3. CDR1 and CDR2 from the germline V gene are LNHNV and YYDKDF (reference sequence). Trimming took 1 base from V and 0 from J; bases not matched to a gene: 3. The CDR3 region has the DNA TGTGCCACCAGCAGAGGGGGCGGGAGCTCCTACGAGCAGTACTTC. Residues: CATSRGGGSSYEQYF.

The chain has TRBV9 and TRBJ2-7, with 8 nucleotides matching TRBD2. This CDR3 spans 14 amino acids. J was trimmed by 6 bases and V by 0 bases; bases with no gene match: 5. The germline CDR1 and CDR2 sequences are SGDLS and YYNGEE. DNA of the CDR3: TGTGCCAGCAGCGTAGGGGTAGCGGGAACCGAGCAGTACTTC. The encoded protein is CASSVGVAGTEQYF. Full variable domain (outside the CDR3, taken from reference TRBV9 and TRBJ2-7): DSGVTQTPKHLITATGQRVTLRCSPRSGDLSVYWYQQSLDQGLQFLIQYYNGEERAKGNILERFSAQQFPDLHSELNLSSLELGDSALYFCASSVGVAGTEQYFGPGTRLTVT.

The chain has TRBV5-4 and TRBJ2-7, with TRBD2 matching 15 bases. The V segment lost 5 bases and the J segment 2 bases; nucleotides outside the gene matches: 8. Germline lookup yields CDR1 SGHNT and CDR2 YYREEE (reference sequence). CDR3 length equals 17 residues. The CDR3 DNA sequence: TGTGCCAGCAGTTCCGGGACTAGCGGGAGGCGTACCTACGAGCAGTACTTC. Protein product: CASSSGTSGRRTYEQYF.

The chain combines TRBV6-5 with TRBJ2-7, with 8 bases that match TRBD2. CDR1 is MNHEY, CDR2 SVGAGI, per germline. V shed 2 bases, J shed 7 bases, and the junction held 10 bases outside the gene matches. This CDR3 has 15 amino acids. The CDR3 loop reads CASSYVSKERGEQYF. Written as DNA, the CDR3 is TGTGCCAGCAGTTACGTCTCGAAGGAGCGGGGGGAGCAGTACTTC.